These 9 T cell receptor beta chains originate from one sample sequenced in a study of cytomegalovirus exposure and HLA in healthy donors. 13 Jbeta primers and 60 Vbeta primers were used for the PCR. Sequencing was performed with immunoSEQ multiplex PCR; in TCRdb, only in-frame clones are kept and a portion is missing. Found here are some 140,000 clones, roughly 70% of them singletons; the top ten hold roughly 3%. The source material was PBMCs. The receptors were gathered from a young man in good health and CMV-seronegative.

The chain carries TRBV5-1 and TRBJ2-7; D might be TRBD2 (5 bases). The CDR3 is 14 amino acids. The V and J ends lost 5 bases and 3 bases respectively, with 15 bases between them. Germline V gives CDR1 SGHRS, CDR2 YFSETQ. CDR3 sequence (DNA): TGCGCCAGCAGTGCAGAGGACGGGAACTACGAGCAGTACTTC. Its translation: CASSAEDGNYEQYF.

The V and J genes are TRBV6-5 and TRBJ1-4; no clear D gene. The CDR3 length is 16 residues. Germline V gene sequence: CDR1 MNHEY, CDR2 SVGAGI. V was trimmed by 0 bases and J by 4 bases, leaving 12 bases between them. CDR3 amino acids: CASSYSIYRVNEKLFF. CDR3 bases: TGTGCCAGCAGTTACTCGATATATCGAGTTAATGAAAAACTGTTTTTT.

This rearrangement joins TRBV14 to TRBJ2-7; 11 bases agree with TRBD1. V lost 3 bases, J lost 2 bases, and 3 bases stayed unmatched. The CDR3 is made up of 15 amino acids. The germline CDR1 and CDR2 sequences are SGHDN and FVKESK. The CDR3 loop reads CASSHPGQGAYEQYF. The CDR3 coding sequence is TGTGCCAGCAGCCATCCGGGACAGGGGGCCTACGAGCAGTACTTC.

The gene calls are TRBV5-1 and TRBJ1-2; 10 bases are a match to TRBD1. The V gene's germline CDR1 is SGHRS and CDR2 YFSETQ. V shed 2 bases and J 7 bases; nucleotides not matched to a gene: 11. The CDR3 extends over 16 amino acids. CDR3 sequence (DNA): TGCGCCAGCAGCTTCGATAGACCGGGACAGGGGTCTGGCTACACCTTC. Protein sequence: CASSFDRPGQGSGYTF.

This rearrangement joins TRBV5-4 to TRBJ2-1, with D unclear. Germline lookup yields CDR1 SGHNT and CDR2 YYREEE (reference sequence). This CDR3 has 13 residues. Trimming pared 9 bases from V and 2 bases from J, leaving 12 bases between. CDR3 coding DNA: TGTGCCACTACTGCTGGGCCCTACAATGAGCAGTTCTTC. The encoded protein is CATTAGPYNEQFF.

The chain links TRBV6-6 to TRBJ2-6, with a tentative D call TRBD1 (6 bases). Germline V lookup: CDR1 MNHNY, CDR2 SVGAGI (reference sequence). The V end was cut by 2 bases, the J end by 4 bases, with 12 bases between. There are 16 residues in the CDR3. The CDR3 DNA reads TGTGCCAGCAGTTACCCGACAGGCGAGGGGGCCAACGTCCTGACTTTC. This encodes CASSYPTGEGANVLTF.

In DNA form, the CDR3 reads TGTGCCAGCTCCCCCGGGACAGTCGGTTACGAGCAGTACTTC. This encodes CASSPGTVGYEQYF. The rearrangement uses TRBV18 and TRBJ2-7, with 7 bases matching TRBD1. With 6 bases clipped from V and 4 bases from J, the junction kept 9 bases outside the gene matches. The CDR3 extends over 14 amino acids. CDR1 is KGHSH and CDR2 is LQKENI in the germline V gene.

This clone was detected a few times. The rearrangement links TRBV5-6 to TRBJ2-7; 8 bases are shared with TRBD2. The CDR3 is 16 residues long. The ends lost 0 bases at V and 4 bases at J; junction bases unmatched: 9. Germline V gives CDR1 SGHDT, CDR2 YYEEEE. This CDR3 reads CASSLVSTGGLYEQYF. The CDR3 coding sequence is TGTGCCAGCAGCTTGGTGTCAACGGGAGGGCTTTACGAGCAGTACTTC.

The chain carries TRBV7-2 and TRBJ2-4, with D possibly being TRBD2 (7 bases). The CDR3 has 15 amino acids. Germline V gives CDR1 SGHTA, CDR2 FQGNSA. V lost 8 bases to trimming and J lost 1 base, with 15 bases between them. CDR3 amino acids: CASAGAGGAKNIQYF. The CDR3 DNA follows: TGTGCCAGCGCGGGGGCCGGGGGTGCCAAAAACATTCAGTACTTC.